What follows is one T cell receptor beta chain and its context. Its antigen is as yet unknown. This sample was included in a study of PD-1 blockade in classical Hodgkin lymphoma. Study-level points and caveats: Similar baseline diversity was found in complete responders and newly diagnosed patients.

Trimming at V came to 6 bases and at J to 4 bases, leaving 5 bases not matched to a gene. Germline V lookup: CDR1 MNHEY, CDR2 SMNVEV (reference sequence). This CDR3 region has 16 residues. Specified time point: cycle 4 day 1 (C4D1), after six to seven weeks of nivolumab. Each patient's relapse followed autologous stem cell transplantation, and brentuximab vedotin exposure varied. Best outcomes ranged across complete response, partial response and progressive disease. Clones were sequenced by immunoSEQ multiplex PCR, and TCRdb holds only the in-frame ones, with some missing. The sample carries tens of thousands of clones, around 80% recorded once.

The receptor was isolated from a human donor with classical Hodgkin lymphoma. Sample: peripheral blood mononuclear cells (PBMCs), taken before the fourth cycle of nivolumab. The chain joins TRBV27 to TRBJ2-2; TRBD2 matches 13 bases. This chain's CDR3 is CASRTGTSGITGELFF. In nucleotides, the CDR3 is TGTGCCAGCAGAACCGGGACTAGCGGGATCACCGGGGAGCTGTTTTTT.